This T cell receptor beta chain was observed in a study of CD4 T cells in relation to SARS-CoV-2 and coronaviruses (dated by TCRdb to about 2021). Background for the entire study: In the ViraFEST assay, PBMCs were cultured with antigen for less than eleven days, after which TCR beta CDR3s were sequenced to identify clonal expansions specific to the antigen. Samples from three pre-COVID donors and the naive versus memory experiments were sequenced with the Adaptive Biotechnologies TCR-sequencing kit; other data were Illumina-based. HLA restriction was mapped for shared crossreactive spike epitopes using patient-derived lymphoblastoid cell lines. Expansion assays from other donors in the study were sequenced with a different, Illumina-based TCR-beta assay. A median age of approximately 37 years, with a range of about 21 to 75 years, was recorded for the full convalescent cohort of about a dozen patients. Memory CD4+ T cell crossreactivity between SARS-CoV-2 and common cold coronavirus spike proteins was assessed at the TCR clonotype level in the study. Of the approximately twelve convalescent patients, 8 were male and 4 were female, and two of the subjects were Hispanic. Study-wide findings and limitations: The study was constrained by small numbers of patients and of tested TCRs. Around two thirds of donors had memory CD4+ clonotypes that crossrecognized SARS-CoV-2 and at least one common cold coronavirus spike. Crossreactivity analysis centred on spike protein, so crossreactivity against other viral proteins was not assessed. Naive versus memory sequencing indicated the assay detects memory recall responses rather than primary responses primed during culture. Significantly weaker SARS-CoV-2-driven expansion was shown by crossreactive clones than by monoreactive clones, consistent with antigenic imprinting. Because no donor provided both pre-pandemic and post-infection samples, tracing the source of pre-existing responses was limited.

Survey-level immunoSEQ TCR-beta sequencing was performed on DNA from CEF-cultured naive and memory CD4+ T cells. In the authors' own workflow: During preprocessing, nonproductive sequences were removed, along with CDR3s that did not begin with C, did not end with F or W, or were shorter than 7 amino acids. Antigen-specific clonotypes were called with the MANAFEST web app, based on expansion relative to reference and other culture wells. A clone was considered positive if significant expansion relative to the reference culture was observed in 2 of 3 replicate wells at an FDR below 0.05. For a clone to be considered positive, significant expansion relative to all other tandem wells and an odds ratio above 5 were also required. Cultured and uncultured naive and memory CD4+ repertoires were searched for previously identified spike- and CEF-reactive CDR3s. After three terminal residues were trimmed from each end, CDR3 homology was quantified as pairwise Levenshtein distance using the stringdist R package. TCRdb retrieved this table from immuneACCESS and kept in-frame rearrangements only. Not all clones are present; in checked studies, unresolved V genes account for under half, and no reason is known for the remainder. The V and J calls and clone size are taken from that table; D and trimming were inferred from the DNA. Here the sample has about 36,000 clones; about 80% occur a single time. The top ten clones comprise over 5% of the sample.

To separate naive from memory CD4+ T cells, cryopreserved PBMCs first underwent CD4 enrichment and then EasySep naive CD4+ T cell enrichment. Sorted naive or memory CD4+ T cells (roughly 98,000) were grown at a 1:1 ratio with T cell-depleted PBMCs and CEF peptides for 10 days. In general, every peptide culture condition was set up in three replicate wells. Ficoll-Paque PLUS gradient centrifugation was used to isolate PBMCs from leukapheresis product or whole blood. PBMCs were either used fresh in the expansion assay or cryopreserved at -140 degrees C. The QIAamp Micro DNA Kit was used to extract genomic DNA from the CD4+ T cells. The CDR3 numbers 19 residues from cysteine through phenylalanine. This entry keeps only the CDR3 DNA: 57 bases, framed from base 1. CDR1 and CDR2, per the germline V gene, are KGHDR and SFDVKD. The V end gives up 7 bases and the J end 3 bases, leaving 15 bases in the junction not matched to a gene.

Details on this clone: What this receptor recognizes is not known. One base away there is no much larger clone; base qualities are not given.

The rearrangement combines TRBV24-1 with TRBJ2-5; TRBD2 fits 14 bases in the junction. Sequencing was carried out using naive CD4+ T cells from PBMCs, cultured in vitro. The cell subset or site label, read with the paper, signifies: naive CD4+ T cells isolated by negative enrichment. This sequence was found in an adult with COVID-19. The nucleotides are TGTGCCACCAGCGATCTAGCCGTTCCGGGACTAGCGGGAGAAGAGACCCAGTACTTC. Its translation is CATSDLAVPGLAGEETQYF.